The 3 T cell receptor beta chains below were found in one sample sequenced in a study of control samples from healthy donors and cancer patients. Clones were read by immunoSEQ multiplex PCR, and TCRdb kept only the in-frame ones, dropping some. The sample has 100,000 to 150,000 clones, around 94% seen once. Material for sequencing was PBMCs. These receptors were collected from an elderly man with head and neck cancer.

The V call is TRBV6-5, the J call TRBJ1-2; D may be TRBD1 (5 bases). Germline CDR1 MNHEY, CDR2 SVGAGI. V dropped 7 bases and J dropped 1 base, with 16 bases sitting between them. The CDR3 is 15 residues long. Here the CDR3 reads CASKRKGIHNYGYTF. The DNA of the CDR3 is TGTGCCAGCAAGCGTAAGGGGATCCATAACTATGGCTACACCTTC.

The rearrangement links TRBV29-1 to TRBJ2-5, with D possibly TRBD2 on 5 matching bases. Trimming stripped 7 bases from V and 5 bases from J, with 8 bases between. Germline CDR1 SQVTM, CDR2 ANQGSEA. There are 10 residues in the CDR3. CDR3 loop: CSAGEETQYF. CDR3 DNA sequence: TGCAGCGCCGGGGAGGAGACCCAGTACTTC.

The CDR3: CASSIPRTGRGNQPQHF. The CDR3 bases are TGTGCCAGTAGTATCCCCCGGACAGGGAGGGGGAATCAGCCCCAGCATTTT. The chain joins TRBV19 to TRBJ1-5; the match to TRBD1 covers 8 bases. The CDR3 spans 17 residues. Germline CDR1 is LNHDA and CDR2 is SQIVND (reference sequence). V was clipped by 3 bases and J by 4 bases; unmatched bases: 11.